This T cell receptor (beta chain) was recorded in a study of beta chain features in type 1 diabetes. Study results and caveats: All four CD4+ subsets of Type 1 diabetes patients contained TCRB CDR3s that were moderately but significantly shorter.

Trimming removed 10 bases at V and 9 bases at J, with 13 bases between. Per the germline V gene, CDR1 is WSHSY and CDR2 is SAAADI. The CDR3 has 11 residues. TCRB transcripts that were expressed got sequenced, as all of the isolated RNA had been reverse transcribed. The table came from immunoSEQ multiplex PCR; TCRdb's copy has only in-frame clones and leaves some out. The sample has fewer than 45,000 clones, approximately 62% seen once. About this clone itself: What it binds is not known.

This TCR derives from a man aged 25 to 40 with type 1 diabetes. Some clones in this sample may be carry-over from other donors' samples. Sequences were obtained from Tregs from blood. The chain uses TRBV10-2 and TRBJ2-1; D perhaps matches TRBD2 (5 bases). The CDR3 sequence: CAIGLDGEQFF. The CDR3 nucleotides read TGCGCCATCGGACTGGATGGTGAGCAGTTCTTC.